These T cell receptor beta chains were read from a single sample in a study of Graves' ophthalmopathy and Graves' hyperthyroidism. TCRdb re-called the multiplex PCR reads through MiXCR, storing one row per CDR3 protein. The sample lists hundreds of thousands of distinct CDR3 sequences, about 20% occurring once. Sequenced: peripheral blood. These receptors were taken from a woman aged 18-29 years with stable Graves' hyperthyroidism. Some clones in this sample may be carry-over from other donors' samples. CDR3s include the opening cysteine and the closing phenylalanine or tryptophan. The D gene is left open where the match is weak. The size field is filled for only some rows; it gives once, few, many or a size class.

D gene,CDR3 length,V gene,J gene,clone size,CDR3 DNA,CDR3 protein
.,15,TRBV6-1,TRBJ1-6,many,TGTGCCAGCAGTGACGCCGGGACACCAAATTCACCCCTCCACTTT,CASSDAGTPNSPLHF
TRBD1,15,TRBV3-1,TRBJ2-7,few,TGTGCCAGCAGCGATCTAGGGGACAGGTTATACGAGCAGTACTTC,CASSDLGDRLYEQYF
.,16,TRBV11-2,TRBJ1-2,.,TGTGCCAGCAGCCCACCCCGACTCCCGTCGAAGGATGGCTACACCTTC,CASSPPRLPSKDGYTF
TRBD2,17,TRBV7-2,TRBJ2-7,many,TGTGCCAGCAGCCTCCAACCAACTAGCGGCGTTTCCTACGAGCAGTACTTC,CASSLQPTSGVSYEQYF
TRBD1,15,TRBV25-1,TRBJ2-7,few,TGTGCCAGCAGTGGGCCCGGGACAGGGACTTACGAGCAGTACTTC,CASSGPGTGTYEQYF
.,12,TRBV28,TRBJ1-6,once,TGTGCCAGCGGGGGATGGGCTTCACCCCTCCACTTT,CASGGWASPLHF
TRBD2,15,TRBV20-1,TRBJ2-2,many,TGCAGTGCTTTCCTAGCGGGAGCGGGCACCGGGGAGCTGTTTTTT,CSAFLAGAGTGELFF
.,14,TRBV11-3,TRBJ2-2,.,TGTGCCAGCAGCTTAGATTGGAGCACTGGGGAGCTGTTTTTT,CASSLDWSTGELFF
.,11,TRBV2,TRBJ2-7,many,TGTGCCAGCAGCGGGACCTACGAGCAGTACTTC,CASSGTYEQYF
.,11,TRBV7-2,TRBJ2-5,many,TGTGCCAGCAGCTTAGCGCAAACCCTTAGTTTC,CASSLAQTLSF
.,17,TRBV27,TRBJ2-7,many,TGTGCCAGCAGTTTATTCGGCCCGGGACACCGCCTCATCGGGCAGTACTTC,CASSLFGPGHRLIGQYF
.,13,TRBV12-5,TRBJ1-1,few,TGTGCTGCTGCTGCCGGGACATATACTGAAGCTTTCTTT,CAAAAGTYTEAFF
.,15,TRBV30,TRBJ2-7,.,TGTGCCTGGAGTGGTGACAGGTTCAGCTCCTACGAGCAGTACTTC,CAWSGDRFSSYEQYF
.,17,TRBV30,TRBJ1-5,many,TGTGCCTGGAGTGCGTTCAAGGGGGGGGACAGCAATCAGCCCCAGCATTTT,CAWSAFKGGDSNQPQHF
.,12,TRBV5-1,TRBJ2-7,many,TGCGCCAGCAGCTCCGATCCGGACGAGCAGTACTTC,CASSSDPDEQYF
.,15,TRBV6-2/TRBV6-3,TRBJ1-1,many,TGTGCCAGCAGTGGAACGTGGGGGCGGGACACTGAAGCTTTCTTT,CASSGTWGRDTEAFF
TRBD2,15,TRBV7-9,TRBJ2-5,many,TGTGCCAGCAGCTTCGCCTCCGGGACTAAAGAGACCCAGTACTTC,CASSFASGTKETQYF
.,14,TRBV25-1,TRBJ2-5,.,TGTGCCAGCAGTGTTTTCGGGCTGCAAGAGACCCAGTACTTC,CASSVFGLQETQYF
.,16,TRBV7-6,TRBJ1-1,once,TGTGCCAGCAGCTTAGGGCACTGGGGGCTTGGCACTGAAGCTTTCTTT,CASSLGHWGLGTEAFF
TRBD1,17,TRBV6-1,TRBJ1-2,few,TGTGCCAGCGGCGGAGGGGGCGCGGTATTGGCTAACTATGGCTACACCTTC,CASGGGGAVLANYGYTF
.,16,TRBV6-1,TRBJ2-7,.,TGTGCCAGCAGTGAAAGAAAGGCAGGCGCCTCCTACGAGCAGTACTTC,CASSERKAGASYEQYF
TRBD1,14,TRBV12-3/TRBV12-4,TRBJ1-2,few,TGTGCCAGCAGTGGGGACAGGGGTTTAGGTGGCTACACCTTC,CASSGDRGLGGYTF
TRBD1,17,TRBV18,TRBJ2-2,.,TGTGCCAGCTCACCGTACAGGGGGCCCTCGAACACCGGGGAGCTGTTTTTT,CASSPYRGPSNTGELFF
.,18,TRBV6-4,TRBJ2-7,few,TGTGCCAGCAGTGAGATCGAGTCTGGTCCACTTCATGACTGCGAGCAGTACTTC,CASSEIESGPLHDCEQYF
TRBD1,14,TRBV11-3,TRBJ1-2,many,TGTGCCAGCAGCCAACAGACAGGGTCCTATGGCTACACCTTC,CASSQQTGSYGYTF
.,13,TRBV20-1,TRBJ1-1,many,TGCAGTGTGGTAGGCAGGGCCCACACTGAAGCTTTCTTT,CSVVGRAHTEAFF
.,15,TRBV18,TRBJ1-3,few,TGTGCCAGCTCACCCCCGGCGGGGGCTGAAAACACCATATATTTT,CASSPPAGAENTIYF